These T cell receptor beta chains were read from a single sample in a study of a mutant IDH1 vaccine in newly diagnosed glioma. Method: immunoSEQ multiplex PCR; TCRdb's copy keeps in-frame clones and lacks some. The table records tens of thousands of clones, 85% of them present only once. Their antigens are not known. This sample comprised PBMCs, obtained from a glioma patient whose treatment included an IDH1 peptide vaccine. The receptor source for this set is a woman aged 50 to 65 with glioma. Both conserved end residues are part of each CDR3. D genes are given only for firm matches. Not all rows give a size; the values are once, few, many and, for expanded clones, a class.

V	J	size	D	CDR3	DNA
TRBV2	TRBJ1-5	-	TRBD1	CASSSHRGGNQPQHF	TGTGCCAGCAGCTCCCACAGGGGTGGCAATCAGCCCCAGCATTTT
TRBV28	TRBJ2-3	-	TRBD2	CASSLGLLAGGTDTQYF	TGTGCCAGCAGTTTGGGGTTACTAGCGGGAGGTACAGATACGCAGTATTTT
TRBV28	TRBJ1-4	once	TRBD1	CASSFSGTANEKLFF	TGTGCCAGCAGTTTCTCCGGGACAGCTAATGAAAAACTGTTTTTT
TRBV19	TRBJ2-3	-	TRBD2	CASSIQAGVTDTQYF	TGTGCCAGTAGTATACAAGCGGGAGTAACAGATACGCAGTATTTT
TRBV28	TRBJ1-5	-	TRBD1	CASRRGRGGYSNQPQHF	TGTGCCAGCCGCAGGGGGAGGGGTGGATATAGCAATCAGCCCCAGCATTTT
TRBV9	TRBJ2-7	-	-	CASGGGESYEQYF	TGTGCCAGCGGAGGGGGAGAGTCCTACGAGCAGTACTTC
TRBV2	TRBJ2-3	-	TRBD1	CASSGGTGGTDTQYF	TGTGCCAGCAGTGGAGGGACAGGGGGCACAGATACGCAGTATTTT
TRBV4-1	TRBJ2-7	-	-	CASSQTGDYEQYF	TGCGCCAGCAGCCAGACCGGAGACTACGAGCAGTACTTC
TRBV6-5	TRBJ2-2	-	-	CASSYDPFTGELFF	TGTGCCAGCAGTTACGATCCCTTCACCGGGGAGCTGTTTTTT
TRBV10-2	TRBJ1-4	-	-	CASSEEGRGTHEKLFF	TGCGCCAGCAGTGAGGAGGGTAGGGGGACCCATGAAAAACTGTTTTTT
TRBV27	TRBJ2-3	few	-	CASSSPSTPRTDTQYF	TGTGCCAGCAGTTCCCCTAGTACCCCTCGCACAGATACGCAGTATTTT
TRBV19	TRBJ2-2	-	-	CASRSNRVETGELFF	TGTGCCAGTAGGTCCAACAGGGTTGAGACCGGGGAGCTGTTTTTT
TRBV25-1	TRBJ2-3	-	-	CASRDRPSSTDTQYF	TGTGCCAGCAGAGATAGACCCTCTAGCACAGATACGCAGTATTTT
TRBV5-1	TRBJ2-2	-	-	CASSPWGALGELFF	TGCGCCAGCAGCCCCTGGGGTGCTCTGGGGGAGCTGTTTTTT
TRBV18	TRBJ2-1	-	TRBD2	CASSPPGGRSYNEQFF	TGTGCCAGCTCACCACCGGGGGGGAGATCTTACAATGAGCAGTTCTTC
TRBV7-8	TRBJ2-3	-	TRBD1	CASSSPQGADTQYF	TGTGCCAGCAGCTCCCCGCAGGGGGCGGATACGCAGTATTTT
TRBV29-1	TRBJ2-7	-	TRBD1	CSVEDPLGQGAYEQYF	TGCAGCGTTGAAGACCCACTCGGACAGGGGGCCTACGAGCAGTACTTC
TRBV19	TRBJ1-4	-	-	CASSMNPEKLFF	TGTGCCAGTAGTATGAACCCTGAAAAACTGTTTTTT
TRBV5-1	TRBJ2-3	-	TRBD2	CASSLVPSGSADTQYF	TGCGCCAGCAGCTTGGTCCCTAGCGGTAGTGCAGATACGCAGTATTTT
TRBV28	TRBJ2-3	-	TRBD2	CASSSYLAGVTDTQYF	TGTGCCAGCAGTTCTTATCTAGCGGGAGTAACAGATACGCAGTATTTT
TRBV11-3	TRBJ2-1	-	-	CASSLDVGPSSQQFF	TGTGCCAGCAGCTTAGACGTAGGGCCTTCCTCCCAGCAGTTCTTC
TRBV6-6	TRBJ2-5	-	TRBD2	CATRAGWREDVETQYF	TGTGCCACCAGAGCGGGATGGCGGGAGGACGTAGAGACCCAGTACTTC
TRBV10-3	TRBJ2-7	-	-	CATSSAGDYGSYEQYF	TGTGCCACCTCTTCTGCAGGGGACTACGGATCCTACGAGCAGTACTTC
TRBV19	TRBJ2-1	once	TRBD2	CASMGLAVYNEQFF	TGTGCCAGTATGGGACTAGCGGTCTACAATGAGCAGTTCTTC
TRBV28	TRBJ1-1	-	-	CASSTVGGGTEAFF	TGTGCCAGCAGTACGGTGGGGGGAGGGACTGAAGCTTTCTTT
TRBV5-6	TRBJ2-5	once	-	CASSPAWRETQYF	TGTGCCAGCAGCCCGGCCTGGAGGGAGACCCAGTACTTC
TRBV19	TRBJ2-1	-	-	CASSIDEEVSPSYNEQFF	TGTGCCAGTAGTATAGATGAGGAGGTGAGTCCCTCCTACAATGAGCAGTTCTTC
TRBV29-1	TRBJ2-3	-	-	CSARRTDSTDTQYF	TGCAGCGCCCGAAGAACGGATAGCACAGATACGCAGTATTTT
TRBV30	TRBJ2-7	-	TRBD1	CAGQAGIAYEQYF	TGTGCTGGACAGGCCGGGATCGCCTACGAGCAGTACTTC
TRBV27	TRBJ1-1	-	-	CASTTGLNTEAFF	TGTGCCAGCACCACAGGTTTGAACACTGAAGCTTTCTTT
TRBV2	TRBJ2-2	few	-	CASKGGTGELFF	TGTGCCAGCAAAGGAGGGACCGGGGAGCTGTTTTTT
TRBV28	TRBJ2-5	-	-	CASRNPYF	TGTGCCAGCAGGAACCCGTACTTC
TRBV7-9	TRBJ2-5	-	TRBD2	CASSPSGRACQETQYF	TGTGCCAGCAGCCCTAGCGGGAGGGCGTGCCAAGAGACCCAGTACTTC
TRBV6-4	TRBJ2-3	few	-	CASSDSRGGSTDTQYF	TGTGCCAGCAGTGACTCACGGGGCGGCAGCACAGATACGCAGTATTTT
TRBV7-6	TRBJ2-5	-	-	CASSLAGHLYQETQYF	TGTGCCAGCAGCTTAGCGGGGCACTTGTACCAAGAGACCCAGTACTTC
TRBV28	TRBJ2-1	-	-	CASSAAGTPIKDEQFF	TGTGCCAGCAGTGCCGCCGGGACTCCGATCAAGGATGAGCAGTTCTTC
TRBV28	TRBJ2-7	once	TRBD1	CASSLRQGAREQYF	TGTGCCAGCAGTTTAAGACAGGGGGCTCGGGAGCAGTACTTC
TRBV20-1	TRBJ1-1	few	-	CSATLGTEAFF	TGCAGTGCTACCCTTGGTACTGAAGCTTTCTTT
TRBV30	TRBJ1-2	-	-	CAWSAENYGYTF	TGTGCCTGGAGCGCTGAGAACTATGGCTACACCTTC
TRBV19	TRBJ2-7	-	-	CASSWAGTLGEQYF	TGTGCCAGTAGCTGGGCAGGGACCCTGGGGGAGCAGTACTTC
TRBV28	TRBJ2-7	-	-	CASRDQGLYEQYF	TGTGCCAGCAGAGACCAAGGTCTCTACGAGCAGTACTTC
TRBV5-1	TRBJ1-5	-	-	CASSFGSNQPQHF	TGCGCCAGCAGCTTTGGTAGCAATCAGCCCCAGCATTTT
TRBV6-5	TRBJ1-2	-	-	CASSYSVSWGYGYTF	TGTGCCAGCAGTTACTCTGTTTCCTGGGGCTATGGCTACACCTTC
TRBV19	TRBJ2-1	few	TRBD2	CASSLGAGGFYNEQFF	TGTGCCAGTAGTCTAGGAGCGGGAGGTTTTTACAATGAGCAGTTCTTC
TRBV27	TRBJ1-6	-	-	CASSLSQGWNSPLHF	TGTGCCAGCAGTTTATCGCAGGGTTGGAATTCACCCCTCCACTTT
TRBV30	TRBJ1-5	few	TRBD1	CAWSVKGSGGQPQHF	TGTGCCTGGAGTGTAAAGGGGTCAGGGGGTCAGCCCCAGCATTTT
TRBV6-1	TRBJ1-5	-	-	CASNLNSNQPQHF	TGTGCCAGCAATCTTAACAGCAATCAGCCCCAGCATTTT
TRBV28	TRBJ2-7	-	-	CASSLWGGRSLEKGYEQYF	TGTGCCAGCAGTTTATGGGGGGGCAGGTCGCTGGAGAAGGGTTACGAGCAGTACTTC